This T cell receptor beta chain is from a study of regulatory T cells in long-lasting Graves disease. Time point denoted: persistent/refractory GD, antithyroid drugs over 5 years with positive TRAb. Extracted PBMC RNA gave rise to the TCR library. Patients of an endocrinology department in Xi'an, China, were included. Arm-PCR with iRepertoire HTBI primers amplified the CDR3 regions for these TCR beta libraries. TCRdb re-analysed the multiplex PCR reads in MiXCR, keeping a single row per CDR3 protein. This sample has 250,000 to 300,000 distinct CDR3 sequences, with 22% found just once. CDR3 length: 14 residues. V lost 1 base and J 5 bases, leaving 11 bases between the germline ends. Germline values: CDR1 LGHNA, CDR2 YSLEER.

The input for sequencing was peripheral blood mononuclear cells (PBMCs), taken when the disease was refractory, from a patient treated with antithyroid drugs. This rearrangement joins TRBV4-3 to TRBJ2-5; D is perhaps TRBD1 or TRBD2 (5 bases each). This receptor was obtained from a female donor with Graves disease. CDR3 bases: TGCGCCAGCAGCCAAGGTTACGGGGCGGAGACCCAGTACTTC. It codes for CASSQGYGAETQYF.